These 3 T cell receptor beta chains were all obtained from the same sample, sequenced in a study of T cells in Graves' hyperthyroidism and ophthalmopathy (dated 2019 in TCRdb). Receptor amplification or capture employed multiplex PCR. Sequencing was carried out with an Illumina HiSeq 2000. TCR beta CDR3 regions were amplified from RNA transcripts. A first-round RT-PCR of the TCR CDR3 used the HTBI primer set with the Qiagen OneStep RT-PCR kit. TCRdb passed the public sequencing reads through fastp at Q25 and MiXCR, retaining productive beta sequences. Rows matching on CDR3 protein sequence are summarized as one entry with the most common DNA and genes. The sample table records 370,000 or so distinct CDR3 sequences; just under 25% of these occur just once. The leading ten clones occupy roughly 70% of the sample. The sample consisted of blood. The source of these receptors is a man aged 50-59 years with Graves' hyperthyroidism.

This clonotype appeared many times. The V call is TRBV6-6, the J call TRBJ1-1, with 7 bases that match TRBD1. Germline V gives CDR1 MNHNY, CDR2 SVGAGI (reference sequence). The V gene end was trimmed by 0 bases and the J gene end by 2 bases; junction bases not matched to a gene: 3. The CDR3 length is 15 residues. CDR3 residues: CASSYSGQVNTEAFF. The CDR3 DNA follows: TGTGCCAGCAGTTACTCTGGACAGGTTAACACTGAAGCTTTCTTT.

This clonotype has ten or more counts. The chain couples TRBV7-8 to TRBJ2-3, with 13 positions matching TRBD2. V dropped 8 bases and J dropped 2; count of bases not matched to a gene: 4. CDR3 length: 15 amino acids. Germline V gene data show CDR1 as SGHVS and CDR2 as FQNEAQ. The CDR3 is CASGGLAGFTDTQYF. CDR3 in DNA: TGTGCCAGCGGGGGACTAGCGGGATTCACAGATACGCAGTATTTT.

V is TRBV7-3 and J is TRBJ2-1; TRBD2 aligns across 14 bases. The J segment lost 9 bases and the V segment lost 5 bases, leaving 9 bases of the junction unmatched. The CDR3 loop spans 16 amino acids. Germline V gives CDR1 SGHTA, CDR2 FQGTGA. CDR3 amino acids: CASSPRLAGGASEQFF. Here the CDR3 DNA reads TGTGCCAGCAGCCCCAGACTAGCGGGAGGGGCTAGTGAGCAGTTCTTC.